The subject of this entry is one T cell receptor beta chain. Measured with immunoSEQ multiplex PCR; TCRdb has only the in-frame clones, and not every one. The data contain 130,000 or so clones, approximately 86% of them seen just once; the ten biggest clones take up approximately 13%. These data come from a study of PD-1 blockade in mismatch repair-deficient tumors. This CDR3 has 14 amino acids. Trimming removed 1 base from V and 1 base from J, with 9 bases in between. The germline gives CDR1 SGHRS, CDR2 YFSETQ. PCR or immunohistochemistry showed mismatch repair deficiency in every enrolled patient. The receptor was isolated from an adult with mismatch repair-deficient cancer. Sequences were derived from peripheral blood, sampled 44 weeks after starting pembrolizumab. The chain couples TRBV5-1 to TRBJ2-7, with D perhaps TRBD1 (6 bases). In nucleotides, the CDR3 is TGCGCCAGCAGCTTGCGGGACACATCCTACGAGCAGTACTTC. Translating it yields CASSLRDTSYEQYF.